The clone carrying this TCR beta chain was counted only a few times. TCRdb called the 5' RACE reads again in MiXCR, with one record for every CDR3 protein. Among about 350,000 distinct CDR3 sequences listed, roughly an eighth were seen once. This record comes from a study of T-cell memory formation after mild COVID-19. The V gene's germline CDR1 is SGHAT and CDR2 FQNNGV. Deletions cut 1 base from V and 6 bases from J, with 7 bases between. The CDR3 extends over 13 amino acids. This receptor was taken from a man younger than 35 who had mild COVID-19 (a few samples of this study predate the infection). Cell type and time point are not known. Material for sequencing was PBMCs or a T cell subset sorted from them (not recorded which). V is TRBV11-2 and J is TRBJ2-1; no definite D call. CDR3 coding DNA: TGTGCCAGCAGCTTAGGCCAACGCAATGAGCAGTTCTTC. It translates to CASSLGQRNEQFF.